This TCR beta chain was sequenced during a study of shared clonotypes between healthy human individuals. Broader study findings: Sampling involved blood alone; tissue repertoires likely differ.

With 4 bases clipped from V and 3 bases from J, the junction kept 9 bases outside the gene matches. The CDR3 is 17 amino acids. Germline loops: CDR1 SGHVS, CDR2 FNYEAQ. Repertoires were generated with immunoSEQ multiplex PCR, while TCRdb's copy carries only in-frame clones and drops some. The sample includes about 1,800,000 clones, approximately 94% of them seen just once. Concerning this clone itself: What it binds is not known.

In the naive CD8 group, cells lacked CD45RO and were positively selected for CCR7, so terminally differentiated effector memory CD45RA+ cells were left out. Donors were healthy HIV-negative adults without recent acute infections or vaccinations. Sequencing was performed on naive CD8+ T cells sorted from blood. The genes are TRBV7-6 and TRBJ1-2; 12 bases are shared with TRBD1. The TCR sequence derives from a man aged 18 to 35 in good health. The CDR3 bases are TGTGCCAGCAGCTCCGGGACAGGGGGCCCCAGTGACTATGGCTACACCTTC. Its translation: CASSSGTGGPSDYGYTF.